The clone carrying this T cell receptor beta chain was picked up one time. The antigen remains undetermined. The PCR used 60 Vbeta and 13 Jbeta primers. Data came from immunoSEQ multiplex PCR; TCRdb stores just in-frame clones and leaves some out. The table has roughly 200,000 clones, over 60% seen once; the top ten hold around 5.7%. The sample belongs to a study of cytomegalovirus exposure and HLA in healthy donors. The trim removed 3 bases at V and 3 bases at J, leaving 6 bases unmatched. Germline loops: CDR1 KGHSH, CDR2 LQKENI. This CDR3 is 16 amino acids long. Notes on the study in general: Listed as cytomegalovirus-associated were about 160 TCR beta chains.

The V gene is TRBV18, the J gene TRBJ2-3; 10 nucleotides align to TRBD1. Material for sequencing was PBMCs. This clonotype originated in a middle-aged man in good health and CMV-seronegative. CDR3 coding DNA: TGTGCCAGCTCACCGATCAGACAGGGGGCAACAGATACGCAGTATTTT. It is translated as CASSPIRQGATDTQYF.